The entry below gives a single TCR beta chain sequence along with its context. Its antigen remains unidentified. This entry comes from a study of T cell responses to AZD1222 COVID-19 vaccine. Findings of the study overall: Two AZD1222 administrations were followed by greater Spike-specific TCR breadth and depth. Spike-wide coverage was observed for vaccine-associated CD4 TCRs, with dominant responses at 160-218 and 743-854. Donors skewed white British and female; clonal diversity was possibly underestimated. Targets within unmutated variant regions were reportedly found for nearly half of spike-specific TCRs.

Germline V CDR1 and CDR2: SNHLY, FYNNEI. The V and J ends lost 4 bases and 0 bases respectively, with 12 bases between them. The CDR3 sequence is 16 residues long. Assay: immunoSEQ multiplex PCR; the TCRdb copy retains only in-frame clones and omits some. The sample shows some 130,000 clones, about 88% of them seen only once. This sequence originates from an adult in good health. V is TRBV2 and J is TRBJ2-2, with D tentatively TRBD1 (5 bases). Source: peripheral blood, taken on day 0 of MenACWY control vaccination. The CDR3 DNA reads TGTGCCAGCAGTGTACAAGGGGCTTCGAACACCGGGGAGCTGTTTTTT. It yields the protein CASSVQGASNTGELFF. The full variable domain, rest sourced from reference TRBV2 and TRBJ2-2, is EPEVTQTPSHQVTQMGQEVILRCVPISNHLYFYWYRQILGQKVEFLVSFYNNEISEKSEIFDDQFSVERPDGSNFTLKIRSTKLEDSAMYFCASSVQGASNTGELFFGEGSRLTVL.